The clone carrying this T cell receptor (beta chain) appeared a few times. The data are from a study of response to subunit inactivated influenza vaccine. TCRdb redid the calling of the RT-PCR reads with MiXCR, one entry per CDR3 protein. The sample carries some 150,000 distinct CDR3 sequences, approximately 12% recorded once. V shed 0 bases and J 6 bases; nucleotides not matched to a gene: 8. Germline CDR1 is LGHNA and CDR2 is YSLEER. The length of the CDR3 is 16 residues. The data were also submitted as part of a second study, on T cells expressing NK-cell markers. From that second work: The cDNA for TCR beta came from 5'RACE template switching with UMIs. The TCR beta repertoires were obtained from sorted CD3+CD56+NKG2C+, CD3+CD56+NKG2C- and CD3+CD56-NKG2C+ T cells. There were several donors in whom these clonotypes also led the CD3+CD56-NKG2C+ fraction.

Specimen: CD8+ T cells sorted from PBMCs, collected 11 to 12 days after vaccination. The chain combines TRBV4-3 with TRBJ2-3, with 8 bases fitting TRBD1. The TCR sequence derives from a man in his forties or fifties who received an inactivated influenza vaccine. CDR3 nucleotide sequence: TGCGCCAGCAGCCAAGATCGGCCAGGGGGCAGGGATACGCAGTATTTT. Encoded protein: CASSQDRPGGRDTQYF.